This T cell receptor beta chain originates from a study of shared clonotypes between healthy human individuals. With 5 bases removed from V and 11 bases from J, the gap between germline ends came to 13 bases. The CDR3 is made up of 11 amino acids. Germline values: CDR1 MNHNS, CDR2 SASEGT. Splitting of each subset's genomic DNA was done evenly across several immunoSEQ plates. Some clones are missing from TCRdb's copy, which holds only in-frame ones; the method was immunoSEQ multiplex PCR. Among roughly 2.6 million clones, around nine tenths were seen once, and the ten largest hold about 0.13%. The sample comprised naive CD4+ T cells sorted from blood. As to subset: CD45RA+ positively selected. The receptor comes from a man aged 18 to 30 in good health. The gene calls are TRBV6-1 and TRBJ2-7; D is undetermined. The CDR3 DNA follows: TGTGCCAGCAGTCCCCCTACCTCGGAGTACTTC. Its protein product is CASSPPTSEYF.